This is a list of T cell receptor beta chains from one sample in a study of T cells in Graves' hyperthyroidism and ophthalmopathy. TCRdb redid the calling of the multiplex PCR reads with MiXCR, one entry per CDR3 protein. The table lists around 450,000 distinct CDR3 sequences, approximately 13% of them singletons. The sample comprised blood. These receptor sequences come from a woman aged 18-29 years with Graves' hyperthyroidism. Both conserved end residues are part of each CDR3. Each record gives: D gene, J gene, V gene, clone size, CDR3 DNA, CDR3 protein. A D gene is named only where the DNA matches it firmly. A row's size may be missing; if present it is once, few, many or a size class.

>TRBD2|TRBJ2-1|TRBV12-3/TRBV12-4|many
TGTGCCAGCACCTTAGGCCCATCTAGCGGCAAGCAGTTCTTC
CASTLGPSSGKQFF
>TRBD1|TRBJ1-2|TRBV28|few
TGTGCCACCGGGACAGGGTATGGCTACACCTTC
CATGTGYGYTF
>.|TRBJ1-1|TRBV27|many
TGTGCCAGCAGTCTACGACCCCTGGACACCGCGAACACTGAAGCTTTCTTT
CASSLRPLDTANTEAFF
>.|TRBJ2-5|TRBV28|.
TGTGCCAGCAGAACCCAGGGGGGGAAAGAGACCCAGTACTTC
CASRTQGGKETQYF
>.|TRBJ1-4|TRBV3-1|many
TGTGCCAGCAGCCAAGAGTTGTCGGAGAGAAAACTGTTTTTT
CASSQELSERKLFF
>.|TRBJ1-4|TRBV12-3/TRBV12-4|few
TGTGCCAGCAGTTTATCGGTTGGCGGGGAGGGTGAAAAACTGTTTTTT
CASSLSVGGEGEKLFF
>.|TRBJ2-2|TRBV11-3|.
TGTGCCAGCAGCTTGGTTAGGTTAAATAACACCGGGGAGCTGTTTTTT
CASSLVRLNNTGELFF
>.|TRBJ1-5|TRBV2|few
TGTGCCAGCTTATGGGGGCGTAATCAGCCCCAGCATTTT
CASLWGRNQPQHF
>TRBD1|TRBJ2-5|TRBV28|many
TGTGCCAGCAGTACCCGACAGGGGAGAAGCCAAGAGACCCAGTACTTC
CASSTRQGRSQETQYF
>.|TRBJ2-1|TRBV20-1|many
TGCAGCGTAACGCTTAAGGGCAATGAGCAGTTCTTC
CSVTLKGNEQFF
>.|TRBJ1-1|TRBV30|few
TGTGCCTGGAGTGTGGGGAGTAACACTGAAGCTTTCTTT
CAWSVGSNTEAFF
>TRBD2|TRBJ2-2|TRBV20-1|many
TGCAGTGCTAGCAGAGGACTAGCGGTTAACACCGGGGAGCTGTTTTTT
CSASRGLAVNTGELFF
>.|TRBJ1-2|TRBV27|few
TGTGCCAGCAGTTTACGGCGATCTAACTATGGCTACACCTTC
CASSLRRSNYGYTF
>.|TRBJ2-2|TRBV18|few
TGTGCCAGCTCACGGGAACGGGCGAACACCGGGGAGCTGTTTTTT
CASSRERANTGELFF
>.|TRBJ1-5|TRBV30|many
TGTGCCTGGAGTGAAGGGAATAGCAATCAGCCCCAGCATTTT
CAWSEGNSNQPQHF
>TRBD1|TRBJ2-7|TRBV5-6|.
TGTGCCAGCAGCTTCGCCGCCAGGGGGCGGAACGAGCAGTACTTC
CASSFAARGRNEQYF
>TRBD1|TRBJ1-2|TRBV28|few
TGTGCCAGCAGTCTCACAGGGGGGGGAGGCTACACCTTC
CASSLTGGGGYTF
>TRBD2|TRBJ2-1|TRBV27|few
TGTGCCAGCCGGACCTGGCTCTCTAGCGGGCCCAGCAATGAGCAGTTCTTC
CASRTWLSSGPSNEQFF
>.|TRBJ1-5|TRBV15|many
TGTGCCACCAGCAGAGATCCGTCCGGGACCCGCAATCAGCCCCAGCATTTT
CATSRDPSGTRNQPQHF
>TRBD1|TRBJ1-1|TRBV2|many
TGTGCCAGCAACGACAGGGGGAACACTGAAGCTTTCTTT
CASNDRGNTEAFF
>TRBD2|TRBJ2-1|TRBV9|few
TGTGCCAGCAGCGTAGGGGCTAGCGGGGTCGATGAGCAGTTCTTC
CASSVGASGVDEQFF
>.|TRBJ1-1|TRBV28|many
TGTGCCAGCAGTACGTACACTGAAGCTTTCTTT
CASSTYTEAFF